A selection of T cell receptor beta chains follows, all from one sample in a study of beta chain features in type 1 diabetes. The assay was immunoSEQ multiplex PCR, and TCRdb's table has in-frame clones only and misses some. This sample has a few hundred thousand clones, with 10% to 15% found just once. The sample consisted of naive CD4+ T cells from blood. The receptors stem from a man aged 18 to 29 in good health. The CDR3 runs from the conserved cysteine through the conserved F or W. The D gene is left open where the match is weak. Clone size is stated in some rows and not others, as once, few, many or a class when expanded.

J: TRBJ2-7
size: -
V: TRBV7-2
D: TRBD1
CDR3: CASSSRTGEQYF
DNA: TGTGCCAGCAGCTCTAGGACAGGAGAGCAGTACTTC

J: TRBJ1-2
size: few
V: TRBV18
D: -
CDR3: CASSPDSRSGYTF
DNA: TGTGCCAGCTCACCAGACAGCAGGAGCGGCTACACCTTC

J: TRBJ2-7
size: few
V: TRBV28
D: TRBD1
CDR3: CASSPGQGFHEQYF
DNA: TGTGCCAGCAGTCCGGGACAGGGTTTCCACGAGCAGTACTTC

J: TRBJ2-5
size: few
V: TRBV19
D: TRBD2
CDR3: CASSFSGGAKTQYF
DNA: TGTGCCAGTAGTTTCTCCGGGGGGGCGAAGACCCAGTACTTC

J: TRBJ2-4
size: few
V: TRBV5-8
D: TRBD1
CDR3: CASSFWTGRLAKNIQYF
DNA: TGTGCCAGCAGCTTCTGGACAGGTCGCCTAGCCAAAAACATTCAGTACTTC

J: TRBJ1-1
size: few
V: TRBV12-5
D: TRBD1
CDR3: CASGGDSRNTEAFF
DNA: TGTGCTAGTGGAGGGGACAGTCGAAACACTGAAGCTTTCTTT

J: TRBJ1-1
size: few
V: TRBV27
D: -
CDR3: CASRSWQMNTEAFF
DNA: TGTGCCAGCAGAAGTTGGCAAATGAACACTGAAGCTTTCTTT

J: TRBJ2-6
size: -
V: TRBV9
D: TRBD1
CDR3: CASSVAPGQKYSGANVLTF
DNA: TGTGCCAGCAGCGTAGCCCCGGGACAGAAGTACTCTGGGGCCAACGTCCTGACTTTC

J: TRBJ2-2
size: few
V: TRBV29-1
D: -
CDR3: CSVDLRSTGELFF
DNA: TGCAGCGTTGATTTGCGGAGTACCGGGGAGCTGTTTTTT

J: TRBJ2-1
size: few
V: TRBV30
D: TRBD2
CDR3: CAWSVLLTSGYYNEQFF
DNA: TGTGCCTGGAGTGTACTACTGACTAGCGGATATTACAATGAGCAGTTCTTC

J: TRBJ2-2
size: -
V: TRBV30
D: -
CDR3: CAWSSGGELFF
DNA: TGTGCCTGGAGTTCGGGCGGGGAGCTGTTTTTT

J: TRBJ1-1
size: few
V: TRBV7-9
D: -
CDR3: CASSQNTEAFF
DNA: TGTGCCAGCAGCCAGAACACTGAAGCTTTCTTT

J: TRBJ2-5
size: few
V: TRBV30
D: TRBD2
CDR3: CAWGTSFETQYF
DNA: TGTGCCTGGGGGACTAGCTTTGAGACCCAGTACTTC

J: TRBJ1-4
size: -
V: TRBV30
D: TRBD1
CDR3: CAWSVPARQGRKLFF
DNA: TGTGCCTGGAGTGTTCCCGCCCGACAGGGGCGAAAACTGTTTTTT

J: TRBJ1-2
size: -
V: TRBV5-6
D: TRBD1
CDR3: CASSPVFAGGSGYTF
DNA: TGTGCCAGCAGCCCAGTGTTTGCAGGGGGAAGTGGCTACACCTTC

J: TRBJ1-1
size: few
V: TRBV4-3
D: TRBD1
CDR3: CASSRGTAGQGLNTEAFF
DNA: TGCGCCAGCAGCCGGGGGACAGCGGGACAGGGCTTGAACACTGAAGCTTTCTTT

J: TRBJ1-5
size: -
V: TRBV2
D: -
CDR3: CASSELQSSNQPQHF
DNA: TGTGCCAGCAGTGAACTACAGTCAAGCAATCAGCCCCAGCATTTT

J: TRBJ1-1
size: few
V: TRBV7-6
D: -
CDR3: CASSLRGRAEAFF
DNA: TGTGCCAGCAGCCTCCGTGGCAGGGCCGAAGCTTTCTTT

J: TRBJ2-7
size: few
V: TRBV7-9
D: TRBD1
CDR3: CASSSRGQYTYEQYF
DNA: TGTGCCAGCAGTTCACGGGGACAGTATACCTACGAGCAGTACTTC

J: TRBJ1-5
size: -
V: TRBV2
D: -
CDR3: CASKGGGPGSQPQHF
DNA: TGTGCCAGCAAGGGTGGAGGACCGGGCTCTCAGCCCCAGCATTTT

J: TRBJ2-7
size: -
V: TRBV6-6
D: TRBD2
CDR3: CASRRTSLVHEQYF
DNA: TGTGCCAGCAGACGGACTAGTTTGGTCCACGAGCAGTACTTC

J: TRBJ2-3
size: -
V: TRBV18
D: -
CDR3: CASSGGITGTDTQYF
DNA: TGTGCCAGCTCTGGGGGCATTACGGGCACAGATACGCAGTATTTT

J: TRBJ2-1
size: few
V: TRBV4-2
D: TRBD1
CDR3: CASSLDRGSRNEQFF
DNA: TGTGCCAGCAGCCTCGACAGGGGGTCCCGCAATGAGCAGTTCTTC

J: TRBJ2-1
size: few
V: TRBV7-2
D: -
CDR3: CASRVRVSGYEQFF
DNA: TGTGCCAGCAGGGTGAGGGTATCGGGCTATGAGCAGTTCTTC

J: TRBJ2-5
size: few
V: TRBV11-2
D: -
CDR3: CASSFTGIETQYF
DNA: TGTGCCAGCAGCTTCACAGGGATAGAGACCCAGTACTTC

J: TRBJ2-1
size: -
V: TRBV5-6
D: -
CDR3: CASSLEREQFF
DNA: TGTGCCAGCAGCTTGGAGCGAGAGCAGTTCTTC

J: TRBJ2-7
size: -
V: TRBV11-2
D: TRBD1
CDR3: CASSLDPGTAYEQYF
DNA: TGTGCCAGCAGCTTAGACCCCGGGACAGCCTACGAGCAGTACTTC

J: TRBJ1-6
size: few
V: TRBV28
D: -
CDR3: CASSASGGGNSPLHF
DNA: TGTGCCAGCAGTGCCTCGGGTGGCGGTAATTCACCCCTCCACTTT

J: TRBJ1-1
size: -
V: TRBV28
D: -
CDR3: CASPNKHGDSEAFF
DNA: TGTGCCAGCCCGAACAAGCACGGAGACTCTGAAGCTTTCTTT

J: TRBJ1-4
size: few
V: TRBV6-5
D: TRBD1
CDR3: CASRRDREMEKLFF
DNA: TGTGCCAGCAGGCGGGACAGGGAGATGGAAAAACTGTTTTTT

J: TRBJ1-2
size: -
V: TRBV28
D: TRBD1
CDR3: CASTAPGGGYTF
DNA: TGTGCCAGCACGGCCCCAGGGGGTGGCTACACCTTC

J: TRBJ2-3
size: -
V: TRBV18
D: TRBD2
CDR3: CASSPEYREGRGTDTQYF
DNA: TGTGCCAGCTCACCAGAATACCGGGAGGGCCGAGGGACAGATACGCAGTATTTT

J: TRBJ2-5
size: -
V: TRBV5-1
D: TRBD1
CDR3: CASSGSGQGQETQYF
DNA: TGCGCCAGCAGCGGATCGGGACAGGGTCAAGAGACCCAGTACTTC

J: TRBJ2-7
size: -
V: TRBV28
D: TRBD1
CDR3: CASSSPNRGEFEQYF
DNA: TGTGCCAGCAGTTCCCCCAACAGGGGCGAGTTCGAGCAGTACTTC

J: TRBJ2-5
size: few
V: TRBV7-2
D: TRBD2
CDR3: CASSYQRGGTETQYF
DNA: TGTGCCAGCAGCTACCAGCGGGGGGGCACCGAGACCCAGTACTTC

J: TRBJ2-1
size: few
V: TRBV2
D: TRBD2
CDR3: CASSAVAGGGNEQFF
DNA: TGTGCCAGCAGTGCTGTTGCGGGAGGGGGTAATGAGCAGTTCTTC

J: TRBJ2-2
size: -
V: TRBV9
D: -
CDR3: CASSVGSRGTGELFF
DNA: TGTGCCAGCAGCGTAGGGAGCAGGGGCACCGGGGAGCTGTTTTTT

J: TRBJ2-2
size: few
V: TRBV6-1
D: TRBD2
CDR3: CAISDRTSANTGELFF
DNA: TGTGCCATCAGTGACCGGACTAGCGCGAACACCGGGGAGCTGTTTTTT

J: TRBJ2-2
size: few
V: TRBV7-2
D: -
CDR3: CASSLGTGYTGELFF
DNA: TGTGCCAGCAGCTTAGGGACTGGATACACCGGGGAGCTGTTTTTT

J: TRBJ2-2
size: few
V: TRBV5-1
D: -
CDR3: CASSSLIGGELFF
DNA: TGCGCCAGCAGCTCCCTAATTGGCGGGGAGCTGTTTTTT

J: TRBJ1-4
size: few
V: TRBV4-1
D: -
CDR3: CASSQVPDSGAELFF
DNA: TGCGCCAGCAGCCAAGTCCCGGACAGTGGGGCGGAACTGTTTTTT